Listed below are T cell receptor beta chains from one sample, sequenced in a study of post-analysis software for immune sequencing data. TCRdb re-called the PCR reads with MiXCR, one entry per CDR3 protein. This sample yields 820,000 or so distinct CDR3 sequences, of which about 57% are seen a single time; roughly 4.4% belongs to the top ten. Material: blood. The receptors originated from a girl between 10 and 17 years old with multiple sclerosis. CDR3s include the opening cysteine and the closing phenylalanine or tryptophan. D genes are given only for firm matches. Clone size is not always given. Where it is, it says once, few, many or a class for expanded clones.

>TRBJ1-2|once|TRBV20-1|NA
TGCAGTGCTGCGACTGCCCTGGAAGGCTACACCTTC
CSAATALEGYTF
>TRBJ2-1|NA|TRBV27|NA
TGTGCCAGCAGTTTACTTCTCACGGGGACCTACAATGAGCAGTTCTTC
CASSLLLTGTYNEQFF
>TRBJ2-1|NA|TRBV9|TRBD2
TGTGCCAGCAGTAGCGGGACTAGCGGGAGGTGGTACAATGAGCAGTTCTTC
CASSSGTSGRWYNEQFF
>TRBJ1-2|few|TRBV29-1|NA
TGCAGCGTCCTCTCCGGGACTCAAAACTATGGCTACACCTTC
CSVLSGTQNYGYTF
>TRBJ2-7|few|TRBV12-3/TRBV12-4|TRBD1
TGTGCCAGCAGTTTGGCGGGACAGGGATACTACGAGCAGTACTTC
CASSLAGQGYYEQYF
>TRBJ2-1|NA|TRBV12-3/TRBV12-4|NA
TGTGCCACCGGGGACTGGGGGGCGAATGAGCAGTTCTTC
CATGDWGANEQFF
>TRBJ2-7|NA|TRBV5-1|NA
TGCGCCAGCAGCTACCGTAGGGCTTGGGAGCAGTACTTC
CASSYRRAWEQYF
>TRBJ2-5|NA|TRBV6-6|TRBD2
TGTGCCAGCAGTTCCCGATTAGCGGGGGGCCTGCATGAGACCCAGTACTTC
CASSSRLAGGLHETQYF
>TRBJ2-7|NA|TRBV3-1|NA
TGTGCCAGCAGCCATCCCTTGGGACTAAAATACCGGGACAGTCGCTCCTACGAGCAGTACTTC
CASSHPLGLKYRDSRSYEQYF
>TRBJ2-7|NA|TRBV7-3|NA
TGTGCCAGCAGCTCCGGTTCGGACGAGCAGTACTTC
CASSSGSDEQYF
>TRBJ2-2|NA|TRBV9|NA
TGTGCCAGCAGCCCATCCAGGGGTGCGCTATCCGGGGAGCTGTTTTTT
CASSPSRGALSGELFF
>TRBJ2-3|few|TRBV7-2|NA
TGTGCCAGCAGCCCTACCGCCCGCTCGGATACGCAGTATTTT
CASSPTARSDTQYF
>TRBJ2-4|NA|TRBV29-1|NA
TGCAGCGCCCGCGGGGAGGTTTCGGGCATTCAGTACTTC
CSARGEVSGIQYF
>TRBJ2-4|NA|TRBV2|TRBD1
TGTGCCAGCAGCCAGGGACAGCCCATTCAGTACTTC
CASSQGQPIQYF
>TRBJ2-7|few|TRBV6-5|NA
TGTGCCAGCAGTAAAACTCAGGGGGGCGAGCAGTACTTC
CASSKTQGGEQYF
>TRBJ2-7|NA|TRBV7-2|NA
TGTGCCAGCAGCTTAGGGGCCCTAGCAGGCTACGAGCAGTACTTC
CASSLGALAGYEQYF
>TRBJ1-2|NA|TRBV20-1|NA
TGCAGTACCGACAGTGCTAACTATGGCTACACCTTC
CSTDSANYGYTF